This T cell receptor beta chain is drawn from a study of blood T cell repertoires in COVID-19. About the research overall: Samples of COVID-19 (acute and convalescent) were obtained from the United States, Italy and Spain. Nucleic acid was either cDNA or gDNA, and it came from T cells, B-cell-depleted T cells, or PBMCs.

The CDR3 spans 15 residues. Trimming took off 5 bases at V and 0 bases at J, with 13 bases between the two ends. Germline assignment: CDR1 LGHNT and CDR2 FRNRAP. Original processing methods: The assay estimated nucleated cells by amplifying reference gene primers. TCRdb's table, derived via immunoSEQ multiplex PCR, lists solely in-frame clones and lacks some. D and trimming were read from the DNA, whereas the V and J calls and clone size are those reported in that table. The sample holds fewer than 250,000 clones; around four fifths are singletons and the top ten take 8.2%. The rearrangement uses TRBV12-5 and TRBJ2-5, with D possibly TRBD2 on 5 matching bases. The TCR was taken from a woman between 45 and 60 years old with acute or convalescent COVID-19. Sequenced material: peripheral blood. The CDR3 reads CASGRLFMDQETQYF. CDR3 nucleotide sequence: TGTGCTAGTGGTCGACTATTTATGGACCAAGAGACCCAGTACTTC.